The 8 T cell receptor beta chains below all came from one sample that was sequenced in a study of cytomegalovirus exposure and HLA in healthy donors (dated by TCRdb to the late 2010s). The library was produced with the immunoSEQ multiplex PCR assay. TCRdb took over this immuneACCESS table, retaining in-frame rearrangements with V and J assigned. Such tables are incomplete; in checked studies, under half of the missing clones stem from an unresolved V gene, and the remainder is unexplained. The sample has some 160,000 clones on record, more than 75% of them singletons. 2.5% to 3.5% of the sample rests with the top ten. Sequencing was carried out using PBMCs. The receptors here all came from a man younger than 35 in good health and CMV-seronegative.

The genes are TRBV10-3 and TRBJ1-3; D is uncertain. This CDR3 spans 16 amino acids. V lost 0 bases and J lost 0, with 9 bases in between. The V gene's germline CDR1 is ENHRY and CDR2 SYGVKD. The CDR3 protein is CAISESPGSSGNTIYF. The CDR3 bases are TGTGCCATCAGTGAGTCGCCAGGTAGCTCTGGAAACACCATATATTTT.

The chain is built from TRBV4-2 and TRBJ2-3, with TRBD2 identical over 8 bases. Trimming removed 0 bases from V and 6 bases from J; junction bases left unmatched: 8. The CDR3 runs to 16 residues. Per germline, CDR1 LGHNA and CDR2 YNFKEQ. Here the CDR3 DNA reads TGTGCCAGCAGCCAAGATAGAGCGGGGGAGGTGGATACGCAGTATTTT. This sequence encodes CASSQDRAGEVDTQYF.

The J gene is TRBJ2-1, the V gene TRBV6-1, with 7 positions matching TRBD1. The CDR3 sequence is 12 residues long. Germline V CDR1 and CDR2: MNHNS, SASEGT. The CDR3 DNA sequence: TGTGTCGCTTCGACAGGGAACAATGAGCAGTTCTTC. Translated: CVASTGNNEQFF.

V is TRBV7-2 and J is TRBJ1-2; TRBD1 matches at 9 bases. The germline V gene has CDR1 SGHTA and CDR2 FQGNSA. The CDR3 covers 15 residues. The V segment lost 4 bases and the J segment 2 bases; nucleotides outside the gene matches: 5. The CDR3 protein is CASSSPGTGNYGYTF. CDR3 sequence (DNA): TGTGCCAGCAGCTCCCCCGGGACAGGGAACTATGGCTACACCTTC.

In regard to this clone: The junction and the germline gene differ at one end; a read error may be behind it. The chain couples TRBV28 to TRBJ2-1, with 11 bases aligning to TRBD2. From germline, CDR1 is MDHEN and CDR2 SYDVKM. CDR3 size: 14 residues. This CDR3 is CASRRLAGPKGQVF. In DNA form, the CDR3 reads TGTGCCAGCAGACGACTAGCGGGACCGAAAGGCCAGGTCTTC.

Here the CDR3 DNA reads TGTGCCAGCAGCTTAGAGAACTTTGCGGGACTTCTAGGGAGTACGCAGTATTTT. Residues: CASSLENFAGLLGSTQYF. The V gene is TRBV7-9, the J gene TRBJ2-3; TRBD2 is a possible D gene (6 bases). V was pared by 1 base and J by 8 bases, with 25 bases between. The V gene's germline CDR1 is SEHNR and CDR2 FQNEAQ (reference sequence). There are 18 residues in the CDR3. The full variable domain, with the rest looked up from reference TRBV7-9 and TRBJ2-3, is DTGVSQNPRHKITKRGQNVTFRCDPISEHNRLYWYRQTLGQGPEFLTYFQNEAQLEKSRLLSDRFSAERPKGSFSTLEIQRTEQGDSAMYLCASSLENFAGLLGSTQYFGPGTRLTVL.

The CDR3 DNA is TGTGCCAGCAGTTCCTGGGCTAGCGGGAGGGGCGAGCAGTACTTC. Its protein is CASSSWASGRGEQYF. V usage is TRBV28 and J usage is TRBJ2-7; 12 bases are shared with TRBD2. The CDR3 loop spans 15 amino acids. V lost 4 bases and J lost 6; bases outside the gene matches: 7. CDR1 MDHEN and CDR2 SYDVKM come from the germline V gene.

The chain is built from TRBV7-9 and TRBJ2-7, with 10 bases that match TRBD1. The length of the CDR3 is 15 residues. J gave up 5 bases and V 5 bases, and 9 bases lay outside the gene matches. Germline V gene data show CDR1 as SEHNR and CDR2 as FQNEAQ (reference sequence). In DNA, the CDR3 is TGTGCCAGCAGCCACCGGGACAGGGGTTCCGACGAGCAGTACTTC. Its translation: CASSHRDRGSDEQYF.